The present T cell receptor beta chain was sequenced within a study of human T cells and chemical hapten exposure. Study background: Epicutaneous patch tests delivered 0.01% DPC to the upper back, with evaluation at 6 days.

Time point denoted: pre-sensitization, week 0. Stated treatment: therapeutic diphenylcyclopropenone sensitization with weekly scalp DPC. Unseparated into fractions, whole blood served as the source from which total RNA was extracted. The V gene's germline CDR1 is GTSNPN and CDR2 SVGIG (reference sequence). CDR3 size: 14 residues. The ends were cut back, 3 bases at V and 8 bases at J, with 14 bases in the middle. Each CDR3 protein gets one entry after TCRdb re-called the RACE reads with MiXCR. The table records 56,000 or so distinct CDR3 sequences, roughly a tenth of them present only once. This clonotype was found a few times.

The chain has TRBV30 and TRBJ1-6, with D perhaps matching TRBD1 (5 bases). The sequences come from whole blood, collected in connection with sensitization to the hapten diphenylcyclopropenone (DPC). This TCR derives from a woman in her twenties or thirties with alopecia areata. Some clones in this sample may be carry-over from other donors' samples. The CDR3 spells CAWREDSLDSPLHF. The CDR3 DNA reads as TGTGCCTGGAGAGAAGACAGCTTGGATTCACCCCTCCACTTT.